The present entry profiles one T cell receptor (beta chain) with its context. Its cognate antigen is unknown. The sample is drawn from a study of cytomegalovirus exposure and HLA in healthy donors. This CDR3 has 14 residues. The germline CDR1 and CDR2 sequences are SNHLY and FYNNEI. With V trimmed by 7 bases and J by 2 bases, 4 bases remained unmatched. Study-wide results and caveats: Subsequent analysis of the approximately 130 validation repertoires found a tendency for first-cohort TCR clusters to co-occur. The classifier reportedly diagnosed cytomegalovirus status with high sensitivity and specificity. Rarity marked most TCR sequences, yet some public TCRs occurred in many donors.

Libraries were prepared by immunoSEQ multiplex PCR; TCRdb keeps only in-frame clonotypes and omits some of them. The table shows 250,000 to 300,000 clones, with 80% to 90% occurring only once. This receptor was identified in a woman between 18 and 29 years old in good health and CMV-seronegative. What was sequenced was PBMCs. V and J are TRBV2 and TRBJ1-3; 8 bases map to TRBD1. CDR3 sequence: CASTGGNAGNTIYF. Here the CDR3 DNA reads TGTGCCAGCACAGGGGGCAACGCTGGAAACACCATATATTTT.